The next 5 T cell receptor beta chains were all read from a single sample in a study of OX40 agonist ivuxolimab in advanced cancers. The method was immunoSEQ multiplex PCR; TCRdb's version includes in-frame clones alone and lacks a portion of them. The table includes about 99,000 clones, roughly nine tenths detected once. This material consisted of CD4+ or CD8+ T cells sorted from blood, taken in a trial of the OX40 agonist ivuxolimab. These receptors came from an adult with an advanced solid tumor such as melanoma, head and neck, liver or kidney cancer.

The chain links TRBV6-5 to TRBJ2-5; 9 bases fit TRBD1. The junction had 3 bases not matched to a gene; V was cut back by 2 bases and J by 5 bases. Looked up from germline, CDR1 is MNHEY and CDR2 is SVGAGI. The CDR3 sequence is 14 residues long. CDR3 residues: CASSYGTGRETQYF. CDR3 DNA sequence: TGTGCCAGCAGTTACGGGACAGGGCGGGAGACCCAGTACTTC.

V and J are TRBV6-1 and TRBJ2-1; the match to TRBD2 covers 9 bases. In germline, CDR1 is MNHNS, CDR2 SASEGT. The CDR3 totals 15 residues. With 7 bases clipped from V and 5 bases from J, the junction kept 9 bases outside the gene matches. The CDR3 sequence is CASNLSGRVNNEQFF. In nucleotides, the CDR3 is TGTGCCAGCAATCTTAGCGGGAGAGTAAACAATGAGCAGTTCTTC.

The V and J genes are TRBV7-2 and TRBJ1-1; 10 nucleotides agree with TRBD1. The CDR3 sequence is 17 residues long. The germline gives CDR1 SGHTA, CDR2 FQGNSA. Trimming took 5 bases from V and 0 from J; bases not matched to a gene: 9. The CDR3 sequence: CASSPGTGAGMNTEAFF. In nucleotides, the CDR3 is TGTGCCAGCAGCCCAGGGACAGGGGCGGGGATGAACACTGAAGCTTTCTTT.

The gene calls are TRBV5-1 and TRBJ2-5; TRBD2 matches at 8 bases. Per germline, CDR1 SGHRS and CDR2 YFSETQ. The CDR3 consists of 16 residues. V lost 0 bases and J lost 3; bases outside the gene matches: 7. CDR3 nucleotide sequence: TGCGCCAGCAGCTTGGAAATAGCGGGACGAAAAGAGACCCAGTACTTC. Amino acids: CASSLEIAGRKETQYF.

The sample holds one count of this clone. The J gene is TRBJ2-7, the V gene TRBV28; 7 bases are a match to TRBD1. The CDR3 spans 12 residues. Germline V CDR1 and CDR2: MDHEN, SYDVKM. V was pared by 7 bases and J by 2 bases, with 2 bases of the junction left unmatched. CDR3 amino acids: CASTQGAYEQYF. In nucleotides, the CDR3 is TGTGCCAGCACCCAGGGGGCCTACGAGCAGTACTTC.